These 26 T cell receptor beta chains came from one sample sequenced in a study of cytomegalovirus exposure and HLA in healthy donors. A multiplex PCR was run with 60 Vbeta primers and 13 Jbeta primers. Sequencing used immunoSEQ multiplex PCR; TCRdb keeps in-frame clones, though not all of them. The sample has about 160,000 clones, approximately 78% seen once. The sequencing sample was made of PBMCs. Receptors were obtained from a girl aged 2 to 10 in good health and CMV-seropositive.

Comment on this clone: Different DNA sequences within this sample yield the same CDR3. The rearrangement links TRBV6-4 to TRBJ2-7; 9 positions match TRBD2. Germline CDR1 is MRHNA and CDR2 is SNTAGT. The V and J ends lost 4 bases and 4 bases, in that order; junction bases with no gene match: 2. The CDR3 loop spans 13 amino acids. The CDR3, as DNA: TGTGCCAGCAGTGCACTAGCGGGTTACGAGCAGTACTTC. It translates to CASSALAGYEQYF.

The rearrangement joins TRBV2 to TRBJ1-5, with TRBD1 as a possible D gene (5 bases). CDR1 and CDR2 from the germline V gene are SNHLY and FYNNEI. Trimming shortened V by 6 bases and J by 5 bases, and 17 bases separated the two germline ends. The CDR3 consists of 15 residues. In DNA, the CDR3 is TGTGCCAGCAGGTCAGGGCGTAACTCTTATCAGCCCCAGCATTTT. This translates into CASRSGRNSYQPQHF.

This clone was observed a handful of times. The rearrangement joins TRBV18 to TRBJ1-1; 9 bases are a match to TRBD1. The ends lost 5 bases at V and 3 bases at J; junction bases unmatched: 10. The CDR3 spans 16 residues. Germline V gene data show CDR1 as KGHSH and CDR2 as LQKENI. The CDR3 reads CASSEQGASGDTEAFF. The CDR3, as DNA: TGTGCCAGCTCAGAACAGGGGGCATCGGGGGACACTGAAGCTTTCTTT.

J is TRBJ1-1 and V is TRBV30, with a weak D call TRBD1 (6 bases). The V end lost 6 bases, the J end lost 11 bases, and 16 bases lay between the germline ends. This CDR3 is built from 11 residues. The germline gives CDR1 GTSNPN, CDR2 SVGIG (reference sequence). This CDR3 reads CACIQGLAAFF. The CDR3 DNA reads TGTGCCTGTATACAGGGCTTGGCGGCTTTCTTT.

The V and J genes are TRBV19 and TRBJ1-5; TRBD1 matches at 7 bases. Germline V gene data show CDR1 as LNHDA and CDR2 as SQIVND (reference sequence). CDR3 length: 15 residues. V lost 7 bases, J lost 2 bases, and 8 bases stayed unmatched. The CDR3 region has the DNA TGTGCCAGTATCCCCCACGGGACAGGCAATCAGCCCCAGCATTTT. Its translation: CASIPHGTGNQPQHF.

V is TRBV4-1 and J is TRBJ2-1; a possible D gene is TRBD2 (5 bases). With 4 bases removed from V and 7 bases from J, the gap between germline ends came to 8 bases. In germline, CDR1 is MGHRA, CDR2 YSYEKL. This CDR3 has 12 amino acids. The DNA of the CDR3 is TGCGCCAGCAGCCGGAGGAGTAATGAGCAGTTCTTC. Translating it yields CASSRRSNEQFF.

The rearrangement joins TRBV25-1 to TRBJ1-1; D is ambiguous. The germline CDR1 and CDR2 sequences are MGHDK and SYGVNS. This CDR3 spans 10 amino acids. Trimming cost V 3 bases and J 8 bases, with 4 bases left between them. This CDR3 reads CASSDREAFF. In DNA, the CDR3 is TGTGCCAGCAGTGACAGGGAAGCTTTCTTT.

This sequence joins TRBV7-9 and TRBJ2-1, with TRBD1 identical over 7 bases. This CDR3 has 15 amino acids. CDR1 and CDR2 from the germline V gene are SEHNR and FQNEAQ (reference sequence). Trimming took 5 bases from V and 5 from J; bases not matched to a gene: 9. The CDR3: CASSPGNGTDNEQFF. In DNA form, the CDR3 reads TGTGCCAGCAGCCCCGGGAACGGGACAGACAATGAGCAGTTCTTC. Filled out from reference TRBV7-9 and TRBJ2-1, the complete variable domain reads DTGVSQNPRHKITKRGQNVTFRCDPISEHNRLYWYRQTLGQGPEFLTYFQNEAQLEKSRLLSDRFSAERPKGSFSTLEIQRTEQGDSAMYLCASSPGNGTDNEQFFGPGTRLTVL.

The genes are TRBV5-6 and TRBJ2-3; D not certain. Per germline, CDR1 SGHDT and CDR2 YYEEEE. The CDR3 runs 14 residues. V lost 0 bases and J lost 4, with 9 bases in between. The CDR3 is CASSLGRSPDTQYF. In nucleotides, the CDR3 is TGTGCCAGCAGCTTGGGGCGGAGCCCAGATACGCAGTATTTT.

This clone was detected a few times. V is TRBV4-1 and J is TRBJ2-7; 10 bases align to TRBD2. J was trimmed by 10 bases and V by 0 bases; bases with no gene match: 6. The germline V gene has CDR1 MGHRA and CDR2 YSYEKL. The CDR3 has 14 amino acids. CDR3 nucleotides: TGCGCCAGCAGCCAAGATCCCCCTAGCGGGAGCCAGTACTTC. Its translation: CASSQDPPSGSQYF.

The chain is built from TRBV7-8 and TRBJ2-2; 7 nucleotides line up with TRBD2. The CDR3 runs 17 residues. The germline gives CDR1 SGHVS, CDR2 FQNEAQ. V shed 4 bases, J shed 0 bases, and the junction held 8 bases outside the gene matches. The CDR3 DNA follows: TGTGCCAGCAGCTACCCCGGGGAGGGGACGAACACCGGGGAGCTGTTTTTT. Translated: CASSYPGEGTNTGELFF. Drawing the rest from reference TRBV7-8 and TRBJ2-2, the complete variable domain is GAGVSQSPRYKVAKRGQDVALRCDPISGHVSLFWYQQALGQGPEFLTYFQNEAQLDKSGLPSDRFFAERPEGSVSTLKIQRTQQEDSAVYLCASSYPGEGTNTGELFFGEGSRLTVL.

This chain connects TRBV30 to TRBJ2-1, with 8 bases identical to TRBD2. Losses at the gene ends were 3 bases for V and 9 bases for J; bases not matched to a gene: 7. The CDR3 spans 13 residues. Germline V gives CDR1 GTSNPN, CDR2 SVGIG (reference sequence). The CDR3 sequence is CAWRGSGTAEQFF. In nucleotides, the CDR3 is TGTGCCTGGAGGGGTAGCGGGACGGCTGAGCAGTTCTTC.

The CDR3 nucleotides are TGTGCCAGCAGCCCGGGACTAGCGGGAGGGCATGAGCAGTTCTTC. Amino acids: CASSPGLAGGHEQFF. J is TRBJ2-1 and V is TRBV7-3, with 16 bases matching TRBD2. The trim removed 5 bases at V and 8 bases at J, leaving 3 bases unmatched. The CDR3 consists of 15 residues. CDR1 is SGHTA, CDR2 FQGTGA, per germline.

The chain joins TRBV2 to TRBJ2-7, with 9 bases identical to TRBD1. The CDR3 loop spans 14 amino acids. CDR1 and CDR2 from the germline V gene are SNHLY and FYNNEI. V lost 5 bases, J lost 3 bases, and 5 bases stayed unmatched. The CDR3 reads CASSLQGADYEQYF. The CDR3 DNA reads as TGTGCCAGCAGTCTACAGGGGGCGGACTACGAGCAGTACTTC.

This rearrangement joins TRBV2 to TRBJ1-1; D perhaps matches TRBD1 (6 bases). Germline V lookup: CDR1 SNHLY, CDR2 FYNNEI. V was pared by 10 bases and J by 5 bases, with 11 bases between. This CDR3 comprises 11 residues. The CDR3 region is CATRQVTEAFF. In DNA form, the CDR3 reads TGTGCCACTCGACAGGTGACTGAAGCTTTCTTT.

This chain uses TRBV9 with TRBJ2-1; D is perhaps TRBD2 (5 bases). The CDR3 covers 14 residues. CDR1 is SGDLS, CDR2 YYNGEE, per germline. Trimming left V 0 bases short and J 8 bases short, with 12 bases between. The CDR3 loop reads CASSVGPEGHEQFF. In DNA, the CDR3 is TGTGCCAGCAGCGTAGGCCCCGAGGGCCATGAGCAGTTCTTC.

The rearrangement uses TRBV28 and TRBJ1-2; D is possibly TRBD1 (6 bases). The CDR3 spans 15 residues. V was trimmed by 5 bases and J by 1 base, leaving 14 bases between them. Germline V gene lookup returns CDR1 MDHEN and CDR2 SYDVKM. The CDR3 reads CASSRRQAHNYGYTF. In DNA form, the CDR3 reads TGTGCCAGCAGTCGACGACAGGCCCATAACTATGGCTACACCTTC.

This clone was counted a single time. This chain links TRBV29-1 with TRBJ1-4, with D hard to call. CDR1 is SQVTM, CDR2 ANQGSEA, per germline. This CDR3 has 14 residues. Trimming removed 4 bases from V and 8 bases from J, with 17 bases in between. DNA for the CDR3: TGCAGCGTTGTTGTCTGGGCAAGCAAAGAAAAACTGTTTTTT. Translated: CSVVVWASKEKLFF.

The rearrangement links TRBV4-1 to TRBJ2-5; the D is unclear. Germline V gene lookup returns CDR1 MGHRA and CDR2 YSYEKL. The CDR3 sequence is 14 residues long. Trimming stripped 1 base from V and 3 bases from J, with 9 bases between. CDR3 amino acids: CASSQGVAEETQYF. The CDR3 DNA sequence: TGCGCCAGCAGCCAAGGAGTTGCGGAAGAGACCCAGTACTTC.

The V call is TRBV28, the J call TRBJ2-1; 8 positions match TRBD2. With 4 bases clipped from V and 9 bases from J, the junction kept 8 bases outside the gene matches. Germline CDR1 and CDR2: MDHEN and SYDVKM. CDR3 length equals 14 residues. CDR3 sequence: CASSSRTSRGEQFF. The DNA for the CDR3 is TGTGCCAGCAGTTCCCGGACTAGCCGCGGTGAGCAGTTCTTC.

V and J are TRBV14 and TRBJ2-7; possibly TRBD1 for D (7 bases). There are 16 residues in the CDR3. The germline V and J ends were trimmed by 6 bases and 2 bases, with 20 bases remaining between them. CDR1 is SGHDN, CDR2 FVKESK, per germline. The CDR3 loop reads CASSHQGGDRPYEQYF. The CDR3 DNA reads TGTGCCAGCAGTCACCAGGGGGGAGACCGCCCCTACGAGCAGTACTTC.

V and J are TRBV5-4 and TRBJ2-3, with TRBD1 matching over 7 bases. V lost 2 bases and J lost 2; bases outside the gene matches: 5. The V gene's germline CDR1 is SGHNT and CDR2 YYREEE (reference sequence). The CDR3 is 15 amino acids. The CDR3 loop reads CASSFGTAYTDTQYF. The CDR3 coding sequence is TGTGCCAGCAGCTTTGGGACAGCTTACACAGATACGCAGTATTTT.

The rearrangement uses TRBV28 and TRBJ2-7; D possibly corresponds to TRBD2 (6 bases). The ends were cut back, 9 bases at V and 6 bases at J, with 18 bases in the middle. The germline V gene encodes CDR1 MDHEN and CDR2 SYDVKM. The CDR3 covers 13 residues. The CDR3 DNA reads as TGTGCCAGGGCGAGGGGAGGCGTTAGCGAGCAGTACTTC. Its translation is CARARGGVSEQYF.

This chain joins TRBV28 and TRBJ1-2; 11 bases are shared with TRBD1. The CDR3 runs to 16 residues. V lost 6 bases and J lost 5; bases outside the gene matches: 11. Germline CDR1 reads MDHEN; CDR2 reads SYDVKM. The CDR3 sequence is CASSYSSGTGGYGYTF. DNA of the CDR3: TGTGCCAGCAGCTACTCCTCCGGGACAGGGGGATATGGCTACACCTTC.

The J gene is TRBJ1-1, the V gene TRBV29-1; D gene uncertain. This CDR3 comprises 13 residues. Germline CDR1 is SQVTM and CDR2 is ANQGSEA. V lost 4 bases and J lost 1, with 10 bases in between. Here the CDR3 reads CSVVRGGNTEAFF. The CDR3 coding sequence is TGCAGCGTTGTCCGGGGAGGGAACACTGAAGCTTTCTTT.

Only one count was recorded for this clone. V is TRBV30 and J is TRBJ1-2; D is possibly TRBD1 (6 bases). The germline V gene has CDR1 GTSNPN and CDR2 SVGIG (reference sequence). The V gene lost 4 bases and the J gene lost 8 bases, with 14 bases spanning the gap. The CDR3 has 12 amino acids. The CDR3 loop reads CAWNGGLGGYTF. The CDR3 region has the DNA TGTGCCTGGAATGGGGGCCTTGGAGGCTACACCTTC.